These 32 T cell receptor beta chains originate from one sample sequenced in a study of human T cells and chemical hapten exposure (dated by TCRdb to about 2021). Explained via the paper, the time point label denotes: patch test 1, 2 weeks after DPC sensitization. This specimen's treatment or condition label, interpreted: therapeutic diphenylcyclopropenone sensitization with weekly scalp DPC. Libraries were made using RACE. Sequencing relied on a NextSeq 500. TCRdb handled the public reads itself, with Q25 trimming in fastp and clone calling in MiXCR, and kept productive beta chains. Each entry merges the rows of one CDR3 protein and shows their most common DNA and genes. This sample gives roughly 190,000 distinct CDR3 sequences in total; under 25% of them show up just once. The ten top clones hold under 7.5% of the sample. The source material was whole blood, sampled in connection with sensitization to the hapten diphenylcyclopropenone (DPC). The receptors shown here come from a woman aged 45-65 years with alopecia areata. Some clones in this sample may be carry-over from other donors' samples.

This clonotype was seen many times. V and J are TRBV7-2 and TRBJ1-1, with 8 positions matching TRBD1. Trimming took 4 bases from V and 6 from J; bases not matched to a gene: 10. Germline CDR1 SGHTA, CDR2 FQGNSA. This CDR3 has 15 amino acids. CDR3 sequence: CASSYRDRRAPEAFF. The CDR3, as DNA: TGTGCCAGCAGCTACCGGGACAGGCGGGCGCCTGAAGCTTTCTTT.

The rearrangement uses TRBV12-3 or TRBV12-4 and TRBJ1-1, with D hard to call. The CDR3 sequence is 16 residues long. Trimming left V 6 bases short and J 2 bases short, with 19 bases between. CDR3 nucleotides: TGTGCCAGCAGGAGTTCGGGCCATATGCTTAACACTGAAGCTTTCTTT. Amino acid sequence: CASRSSGHMLNTEAFF.

This clonotype was recorded a few times. One end of the junction varies from germline; a read error may be responsible. The V call is TRBV29-1, the J call TRBJ1-3; D uncertain. This CDR3 has 13 residues. Germline CDR1 and CDR2: SQVTM and ANQGSEA. CDR3 protein: CSVGLTYGSTIYF. The CDR3 DNA is TGCAGCGTTGGTTTGACTTATGGAAGCACCATATATTTT.

The rearrangement uses TRBV10-3 and TRBJ2-1; 12 bases line up with TRBD2. This CDR3 is built from 17 residues. V gave up 2 bases and J gave up 9 bases; unmatched junction bases: 11. Looked up from germline, CDR1 is ENHRY and CDR2 is SYGVKD. As DNA, the CDR3 is TGTGCCATCAGTGAGCCAATGGCTAGCGGGAGGGCGGTTGAGCAGTTCTTC. This sequence encodes CAISEPMASGRAVEQFF.

V gene TRBV10-3 combines with J gene TRBJ1-1; D unresolved. Looked up from germline, CDR1 is ENHRY and CDR2 is SYGVKD. CDR3 length: 13 residues. Trimming took 4 bases from V and 6 from J, leaving 12 bases between them. The CDR3 DNA reads TGTGCCATCAGTGTGTTGGGGTACGCTGAAGCTTTCTTT. It encodes CAISVLGYAEAFF.

This clonotype showed up just once. J is TRBJ1-1 and V is TRBV29-1; D is uncertain. CDR1 and CDR2 (germline): SQVTM, ANQGSEA. The CDR3 extends over 11 amino acids. V lost 3 bases to trimming and J lost 3 bases, with 5 bases between them. The CDR3 region is CSVDSYTEAFF. The CDR3 DNA is TGCAGCGTTGACAGTTACACTGAAGCTTTCTTT.

The V gene is TRBV29-1, the J gene TRBJ1-1; D might be TRBD1 (6 bases). The CDR3 loop spans 14 amino acids. V shed 4 bases and J shed 4 bases, with 16 bases lying between them. Germline CDR1 reads SQVTM; CDR2 reads ANQGSEA. The CDR3 DNA is TGCAGCGTTGTTACAGGGTCCGGGAGCACTGAAGCTTTCTTT. This encodes CSVVTGSGSTEAFF.

This clonotype was found a few times. The CDR3 loop reads CASGATRSSYNEQFF. CDR3 in DNA: TGTGCCAGCGGCGCAACTCGCAGCTCCTACAATGAGCAGTTCTTC. The chain has TRBV2 and TRBJ2-1; D ambiguous. Germline lookup yields CDR1 SNHLY and CDR2 FYNNEI. The length of the CDR3 is 15 residues. V lost 8 bases to trimming and J lost 0 bases, with 14 bases between them.

Only a few counts were recorded for this clonotype. V is TRBV20-1 and J is TRBJ2-1, with 9 bases fitting TRBD2. The CDR3 is made up of 16 amino acids. Germline V gene lookup returns CDR1 DFQATT and CDR2 SNEGSKA (reference sequence). With 4 bases clipped from V and 7 bases from J, the junction kept 14 bases outside the gene matches. CDR3 sequence (DNA): TGCAGTGCTACCGGCGGGGGAGCGGGAGGTGATAATGAGCAGTTCTTC. It encodes CSATGGGAGGDNEQFF.

The gene calls are TRBV20-1 and TRBJ2-7, with D unclear. This CDR3 spans 14 amino acids. Trimming removed 0 bases at V and 2 bases at J, with 11 bases between. Germline V lookup: CDR1 DFQATT, CDR2 SNEGSKA (reference sequence). The CDR3 nucleotides are TGCAGTGCTAGAGAAGGGTTGGAACCCTACGAGCAGTACTTC. It translates to CSAREGLEPYEQYF.

The rearrangement links TRBV18 to TRBJ2-7; D is perhaps TRBD2 (5 bases). CDR3 length: 14 residues. CDR1 is KGHSH, CDR2 LQKENI, per germline. V was trimmed by 3 bases and J by 5 bases, leaving 14 bases between them. The DNA of the CDR3 is TGTGCCAGCTCACCTCTAGGGCAGCGGAACGAGCAGTACTTC. Translating it yields CASSPLGQRNEQYF.

In its sample, this clonotype was seen many times. An end of the junction does not agree with germline; a read error may underlie this. J is TRBJ2-7 and V is TRBV5-1; 12 bases are a match to TRBD2. There are 14 residues in the CDR3. The germline CDR1 and CDR2 sequences are SGHRS and YFSETQ. CDR3 sequence: CASSWTSGTYEQYF. In DNA form, the CDR3 reads TGTGCCAGCAGCTGGACTAGCGGGACTTACGAGCAGTACTTC. Full variable domain (remainder filled in from reference TRBV5-1 and TRBJ2-7): KAGVTQTPRYLIKTRGQQVTLSCSPISGHRSVSWYQQTPGQGLQFLFEYFSETQRNKGNFPGRFSGRQFSNSRSEMNVSTLELGDSALYLCASSWTSGTYEQYFGPGTRLTVT.

This clonotype was counted only a few times. The chain joins TRBV2 to TRBJ2-3; 10 bases match TRBD2. The CDR3 sequence is 16 residues long. Germline assignment: CDR1 SNHLY and CDR2 FYNNEI. With 6 bases clipped from V and 10 bases from J, the junction kept 16 bases outside the gene matches. For the CDR3, the DNA is TGTGCCAGCAGGTGGACTAGCGGAGTCGCCGCGTTTTCGCAGTATTTT. Amino acids: CASRWTSGVAAFSQYF.

This clonotype turned up a few times. The chain employs TRBV20-1 and TRBJ1-1; TRBD1 matches at 8 bases. V dropped 5 bases and J dropped 14; count of bases not matched to a gene: 16. Germline V gene sequence: CDR1 DFQATT, CDR2 SNEGSKA (reference sequence). The length of the CDR3 is 13 residues. The CDR3 nucleotides are TGCAGTGCTCGCAAGACAGGGGCTGTGGGGTGGTTCTTT. Its translation: CSARKTGAVGWFF.

This sequence joins TRBV29-1 and TRBJ1-4; D not certain. The CDR3 is 14 residues long. Germline CDR1 SQVTM, CDR2 ANQGSEA. CDR3 sequence (DNA): TGCAGTGTAGGCTCTTGGAGGCGGCCGTACGAACTGTTTTTT. It encodes CSVGSWRRPYELFF.

The V call is TRBV20-1, the J call TRBJ2-1; the match to TRBD1 covers 7 bases. Unmatched junction bases numbered 12, after V lost 5 bases and J lost 8 bases. The CDR3 has 14 residues. Looked up from germline, CDR1 is DFQATT and CDR2 is SNEGSKA (reference sequence). CDR3 loop: CSAGSRDSLYEQFF. DNA for the CDR3: TGCAGTGCTGGCTCTCGGGACAGTCTCTATGAGCAGTTCTTC.

The chain carries TRBV2 and TRBJ2-3; 11 bases map to TRBD2. The V gene end was trimmed by 6 bases and the J gene end by 5 bases; junction bases not matched to a gene: 7. Per the germline V gene, CDR1 is SNHLY and CDR2 is FYNNEI. The CDR3 runs 15 residues. The CDR3 reads CASSGTGTSGDTQYF. The CDR3 DNA sequence: TGTGCCAGCAGCGGTACCGGGACTAGCGGAGATACGCAGTATTTT.

The chain carries TRBV18 and TRBJ1-3, with unresolved D. Trimming removed 5 bases from V and 0 bases from J, with 8 bases in between. CDR3 size: 14 residues. The V gene's germline CDR1 is KGHSH and CDR2 LQKENI. In nucleotides, the CDR3 is TGTGCCAGCTCATATGGCTACTCTGGAAACACCATATATTTT. It codes for CASSYGYSGNTIYF.

The chain links TRBV5-1 to TRBJ1-2, with a weak D call TRBD1 (5 bases). The CDR3 covers 14 residues. The V end lost 4 bases, the J end lost 1 base, and 11 bases lay between the germline ends. Per the germline V gene, CDR1 is SGHRS and CDR2 is YFSETQ. This CDR3 is CASSAPGLNYGYTF. CDR3 bases: TGCGCCAGCAGCGCACCGGGGCTTAACTATGGCTACACCTTC.

This clonotype was picked up a small number of times. The chain's CDR3 is CATRYDHGETQYF. The CDR3 bases are TGTGCCACCAGGTACGACCACGGGGAGACCCAGTACTTC. The V call is TRBV15, the J call TRBJ2-5, with unresolved D. Germline V gives CDR1 LNHNV, CDR2 YYDKDF (reference sequence). The CDR3 totals 13 residues. Trimming shortened V by 6 bases and J by 5 bases, and 13 bases separated the two germline ends.

This clonotype was seen ten or more times. The chain links TRBV7-2 to TRBJ1-1, with D perhaps TRBD1 (6 bases). Trimming stripped 5 bases from V and 0 bases from J, with 10 bases between. This CDR3 is 14 amino acids long. Germline lookup yields CDR1 SGHTA and CDR2 FQGNSA. CDR3: CASSLGTMNTEAFF. The CDR3 nucleotides are TGTGCCAGCAGCCTAGGGACAATGAACACTGAAGCTTTCTTT.

This clonotype was counted only a few times. The genes are TRBV2 and TRBJ2-7, with 10 bases lining up with TRBD2. Germline CDR1 reads SNHLY; CDR2 reads FYNNEI. This CDR3 comprises 14 residues. Trimming took 5 bases from V and 6 from J; bases not matched to a gene: 7. CDR3 sequence: CASSISGGAGEQYF. The DNA for the CDR3 is TGTGCCAGCAGTATCAGCGGGGGGGCTGGCGAGCAGTACTTC.

This clonotype was found a few times. The chain couples TRBV7-3 to TRBJ1-2, with 8 bases identical to TRBD1. Germline lookup yields CDR1 SGHTA and CDR2 FQGTGA. The CDR3 loop spans 14 amino acids. The junction had 10 bases not matched to a gene; V was cut back by 5 bases and J by 8 bases. Here the CDR3 reads CASSLRQGAGGYTF. The CDR3 DNA sequence: TGTGCCAGCAGCCTCCGGCAGGGGGCGGGAGGCTACACCTTC.

In this sample, this clonotype turned up a few times. This chain uses TRBV6-1 with TRBJ1-6; D gene unclear. CDR3 size: 14 residues. V was pared by 4 bases and J by 6 bases, with 10 bases between. Germline V gene sequence: CDR1 MNHNS, CDR2 SASEGT. The chain's CDR3 is CASSGVRANSPLHF. CDR3 DNA sequence: TGTGCCAGCAGTGGGGTTCGGGCTAATTCACCCCTCCACTTT.

This sequence joins TRBV7-9 and TRBJ2-5; TRBD2 matches 8 bases. Germline CDR1 and CDR2: SEHNR and FQNEAQ (reference sequence). V lost 1 base to trimming and J lost 5 bases; unmatched junction nucleotides: 6. This CDR3 contains 15 residues. Written as DNA, the CDR3 is TGTGCCAGCAGCTTAGAGGCGGGAGGAGCCGAGACCCAGTACTTC. Amino acid sequence: CASSLEAGGAETQYF.

This clonotype appeared a few times. The gene calls are TRBV30 and TRBJ1-1, with D tentatively TRBD1 (6 bases). Germline loops: CDR1 GTSNPN, CDR2 SVGIG (reference sequence). Trimming shortened V by 4 bases and J by 1 base, and 10 bases separated the two germline ends. This CDR3 has 13 residues. CDR3 protein: CAWTKTGNTEAFF. DNA for the CDR3: TGTGCCTGGACTAAGACAGGGAACACTGAAGCTTTCTTT.

The chain combines TRBV5-1 with TRBJ2-2, with TRBD1 as a possible D gene (6 bases). The CDR3 has 15 residues. V shed 4 bases and J shed 1 base, with 11 bases lying between them. CDR1 and CDR2 (germline): SGHRS, YFSETQ. The CDR3 DNA is TGCGCCAGCAGCCTTGGGGGACAGAACACCGGGGAGCTGTTTTTT. The encoded protein is CASSLGGQNTGELFF.

This clonotype appeared a few times. The J gene is TRBJ2-7, the V gene TRBV29-1, with 9 positions matching TRBD1. J lost 4 bases, V lost 4 bases, and 5 bases had no gene match. This CDR3 is built from 13 residues. CDR1 and CDR2 from the germline V gene are SQVTM and ANQGSEA. CDR3 sequence: CSVGGQGDYEQYF. CDR3 in DNA: TGCAGCGTTGGGGGACAGGGAGATTACGAGCAGTACTTC.

A few counts support this clonotype. The chain couples TRBV10-3 to TRBJ1-2; no definite D call. The germline gives CDR1 ENHRY, CDR2 SYGVKD. Deletions cut 4 bases from V and 8 bases from J, with 14 bases between. CDR3 length equals 13 residues. The CDR3 here is CAISVGEPEGYTF. The DNA for the CDR3 is TGTGCCATCAGTGTCGGGGAGCCGGAAGGCTACACCTTC.

The sample holds a few counts of this clonotype. The chain carries TRBV5-1 and TRBJ2-1; the match to TRBD2 covers 7 bases. V dropped 6 bases and J dropped 5; count of bases not matched to a gene: 2. Germline CDR1 SGHRS, CDR2 YFSETQ. The length of the CDR3 is 12 residues. The CDR3 region has the DNA TGCGCCAGCAATGGGGGGGACAATGAGCAGTTCTTC. Its translation is CASNGGDNEQFF. The variable domain in full, with the rest retrieved from reference TRBV5-1 and TRBJ2-1, is KAGVTQTPRYLIKTRGQQVTLSCSPISGHRSVSWYQQTPGQGLQFLFEYFSETQRNKGNFPGRFSGRQFSNSRSEMNVSTLELGDSALYLCASNGGDNEQFFGPGTRLTVL.

The chain uses TRBV6-5 and TRBJ2-5; possibly TRBD1 for D (6 bases). The CDR3 runs 14 residues. The V end was cut by 2 bases, the J end by 7 bases, with 14 bases between. Germline V gene sequence: CDR1 MNHEY, CDR2 SVGAGI. CDR3 nucleotides: TGTGCCAGCAGTTACGTCGCAGGGGCAAGGACCCAGTACTTC. It translates to CASSYVAGARTQYF.

Only a few counts were recorded for this clonotype. This chain connects TRBV29-1 to TRBJ2-1; TRBD2 agrees at 9 bases. Germline V gene data show CDR1 as SQVTM and CDR2 as ANQGSEA. The CDR3 loop spans 14 amino acids. V shed 2 bases and J 6 bases; nucleotides not matched to a gene: 5. Written as DNA, the CDR3 is TGCAGCGTTGAATATGGCGGGAGGGCCAATGAGCAGTTCTTC. It translates to CSVEYGGRANEQFF.